This TCR beta chain was identified during a study of T-cell reconstitution after alpha-beta-depleted transplantation in children. The library targeted TCRbeta and was prepared with unique molecular identifiers. TCRdb passed the PCR reads through MiXCR, listing each CDR3 protein once. The profile shows hundreds of thousands of distinct CDR3 sequences, roughly 17% of them singletons. In this sample, this clonotype turned up a few times. The germline gives CDR1 MNHNS, CDR2 SASEGT. The CDR3 has 16 amino acids. V lost 5 bases, J lost 4 bases, and 12 bases stayed unmatched. This rearrangement joins TRBV6-1 to TRBJ2-5; 8 bases align to TRBD2. This receptor was taken from a human donor who donated a stem cell graft to a child with acute myeloid leukemia. The sample was PBMCs from the stem cell graft donor, taken from the stem cell graft. CDR3 nucleotide sequence: TGTGCCAGCAGTACCCGGGGGGGGCAGGGGTCAGAGACCCAGTACTTC. It specifies CASSTRGGQGSETQYF.